This T cell receptor beta chain was retrieved from a study of cytomegalovirus exposure and HLA in healthy donors. As for this clone: Its matching antigen is unknown.

Primers included in the PCR were 60 Vbeta and 13 Jbeta primers. Sequencing used immunoSEQ multiplex PCR; TCRdb keeps in-frame clones, though not all of them. The sample holds 95,000 to 150,000 clones, around 86% seen once. CDR3 size: 17 residues. Per the germline V gene, CDR1 is SNHLY and CDR2 is FYNNEI. V was shortened by 6 bases and J by 2 bases, with 19 bases between the two germline ends. General study findings and limits: Being productive about 87% or about 30% of the time was typical of most TCR beta V segments in an earlier analysis. Most TCR sequences were rare, but some public TCRs occurred in many donors. When the data were analyzed later, several of the most significant clusters appeared to be linked to common viral pathogens. A list of more than 150 TCR beta chains associated with cytomegalovirus was given.

What was sequenced was PBMCs. V is TRBV2 and J is TRBJ1-4, with D perhaps TRBD1 (6 bases). This receptor was obtained from a man under 40 in good health and CMV-seronegative. This chain's CDR3 is CASSITTGLSTNEKLFF. The CDR3 DNA follows: TGTGCCAGCAGCATCACGACAGGATTGTCGACTAATGAAAAACTGTTTTTT.